The 14 T cell receptor beta chains listed next were all sequenced from one sample in a study of T cell repertoires in cytomegalovirus infection. Each CDR3 protein is one row after TCRdb ran MiXCR on the reads. The sample holds some 920,000 distinct CDR3 sequences, about 33% seen once. For these TCRs, the target antigens are not known. The specimen was cultured CD8+ T cells from PBMCs, collected from culture after CMV antigen stimulation. The source of these receptors is a human donor in good health (CMV status not recorded). Some clones in this sample may be carry-over from other donors' samples.

This clonotype was picked up many times. V usage is TRBV7-2 and J usage is TRBJ2-5; D may be TRBD2 (6 bases). CDR3 size: 16 residues. V lost 4 bases to trimming and J lost 0 bases, with 15 bases between them. Per germline, CDR1 SGHTA and CDR2 FQGNSA. In DNA, the CDR3 is TGTGCCAGCAGCTCCCCCGCGGGGTGGTACCAAGAGACCCAGTACTTC. Protein product: CASSSPAGWYQETQYF. Together with reference TRBV7-2 and TRBJ2-5, the CDR3 gives the full variable domain: GAGVSQSPSNKVTEKGKDVELRCDPISGHTALYWYRQSLGQGLEFLIYFQGNSAPDKSGLPSDRFSAERTGGSVSTLTIQRTQQEDSAVYLCASSSPAGWYQETQYFGPGTRLLVL.

V is TRBV7-9 and J is TRBJ1-1, with D possibly TRBD1 on 5 matching bases. This CDR3 is built from 11 residues. Trimming removed 4 bases at V and 7 bases at J, with 7 bases between. Per the germline V gene, CDR1 is SEHNR and CDR2 is FQNEAQ (reference sequence). The CDR3 DNA follows: TGTGCCAGCAGCTACGACAGTGAAGCTTTCTTT. It encodes CASSYDSEAFF.

This clonotype was recorded many times. The J gene is TRBJ2-7, the V gene TRBV12-3 or TRBV12-4, with 7 bases lining up with TRBD2. Unmatched junction bases numbered 5, after V lost 7 bases and J lost 2 bases. This CDR3 has 13 amino acids. Here the CDR3 DNA reads TGTGCCAGCACTGGGCGGGGGACCTACGAGCAGTACTTC. Translating it yields CASTGRGTYEQYF.

The chain uses TRBV7-9 and TRBJ1-6; a possible D gene is TRBD1 (6 bases). Trimming shortened V by 4 bases and J by 7 bases, and 11 bases separated the two germline ends. The CDR3 consists of 14 residues. Germline V gene lookup returns CDR1 SEHNR and CDR2 FQNEAQ (reference sequence). CDR3 sequence: CASSSEGGNSPLHF. The CDR3 DNA sequence: TGTGCCAGCAGCTCTGAGGGGGGCAATTCACCCCTCCACTTT.

This clonotype was observed a few times. The chain couples TRBV29-1 to TRBJ1-2, with D possibly being TRBD1 (5 bases). V was cut by 6 bases and J by 6 bases, with 17 bases left in between. This CDR3 contains 13 residues. Germline values: CDR1 SQVTM, CDR2 ANQGSEA. The CDR3 nucleotides are TGCAGCGTCCCCCGCGGAGGAGGGGATGGCTACACCTTC. Protein: CSVPRGGGDGYTF.

This clonotype was counted a few times. The CDR3, as DNA: TGCGCCAGCAGCCATACGGGGGGGTCGGCCGGGGAGCTGTTTTTT. This encodes CASSHTGGSAGELFF. The chain combines TRBV4-1 with TRBJ2-2; 8 bases match TRBD2. The CDR3 runs 15 residues. The V gene's germline CDR1 is MGHRA and CDR2 YSYEKL. Trimming removed 3 bases from V and 6 bases from J; junction bases left unmatched: 6.

Concerning this clonotype: This may arise from a read error, as a much more abundant clone is one base away. V usage is TRBV7-6 and J usage is TRBJ1-1; TRBD1 agrees at 10 bases. Germline CDR1 SGHVS, CDR2 FNYEAQ. Germline trimming cut 5 bases from V and 7 bases from J; bases unmatched to any gene: 4. The CDR3 contains 13 residues. CDR3 bases: TGTGCCAGCAGCCCGGACAGGGGGATTGAAGCTTTCTTT. It yields the protein CASSPDRGIEAFF.

This sequence joins TRBV6-2 or TRBV6-3 and TRBJ2-2, with D unresolved. Germline loops: CDR1 MNHEY, CDR2 SVGEGT. The CDR3 sequence is 15 residues long. Trimming pared 8 bases from V and 2 bases from J, leaving 15 bases between. The DNA for the CDR3 is TGTGCCAGCCTGTCCGGCAGCGTTAACACCGGGGAGCTGTTTTTT. This translates into CASLSGSVNTGELFF.

The CDR3 region is CASSQVASGDDEQFF. CDR3 nucleotide sequence: TGCGCCAGCAGCCAAGTTGCTAGCGGGGACGATGAGCAGTTCTTC. This chain joins TRBV4-1 and TRBJ2-1; 9 bases map to TRBD2. The V segment lost 1 base and the J segment 8 bases; nucleotides outside the gene matches: 6. Germline CDR1 reads MGHRA; CDR2 reads YSYEKL. CDR3 length: 15 residues.

This clonotype was seen only a few times. Compared with germline, one end of the junction differs, possibly owing to a read error. This chain joins TRBV28 and TRBJ2-3, with 9 bases aligning to TRBD1. CDR1 and CDR2 from the germline V gene are MDHEN and SYDVKM. The CDR3 is 14 residues long. The CDR3 DNA reads TGTGCCAGCAAAACAGGGGGCAGCAGAGATACGCAGTATTTT. Translation gives CASKTGGSRDTQYF.

This clonotype was detected ten times or more. The chain recombines TRBV7-6 with TRBJ2-2, with 7 positions matching TRBD2. Trimming cost V 4 bases and J 2 bases; bases outside gene matches: 13. The length of the CDR3 is 18 residues. The germline V gene encodes CDR1 SGHVS and CDR2 FNYEAQ. The CDR3 DNA reads TGTGCCAGCAGCTCCCTTGGGATCGGCGGGGGAAACACCGGGGAGCTGTTTTTT. It translates to CASSSLGIGGGNTGELFF. The full variable domain, with the rest looked up from reference TRBV7-6 and TRBJ2-2, is GAGVSQSPRYKVTKRGQDVALRCDPISGHVSLYWYRQALGQGPEFLTYFNYEAQQDKSGLPNDRFSAERPEGSISTLTIQRTEQRDSAMYRCASSSLGIGGGNTGELFFGEGSRLTVL.

The J gene is TRBJ2-1, the V gene TRBV9, with 15 bases that match TRBD2. The CDR3 runs 16 residues. Germline CDR1 is SGDLS and CDR2 is YYNGEE. The J segment lost 5 bases and the V segment lost 4 bases, leaving 4 bases of the junction unmatched. Here the CDR3 reads CASSSRTSGGDNEQFF. The CDR3 DNA reads TGTGCCAGCAGCTCAAGGACTAGCGGGGGGGACAATGAGCAGTTCTTC.

V usage is TRBV29-1 and J usage is TRBJ1-1; D is ambiguous. Trimming removed 3 bases at V and 2 bases at J, with 7 bases between. The CDR3 covers 12 residues. Germline CDR1 SQVTM, CDR2 ANQGSEA. The CDR3 nucleotides are TGCAGCGTTGAGGGGTTAAACACTGAAGCTTTCTTT. Encoded protein: CSVEGLNTEAFF.

This clonotype has just a few counts. The V gene is TRBV6-1, the J gene TRBJ2-2; 11 nucleotides agree with TRBD2. V lost 10 bases to trimming and J lost 6 bases; unmatched junction nucleotides: 4. The germline V gene encodes CDR1 MNHNS and CDR2 SASEGT. This CDR3 has 13 amino acids. The CDR3 is CAILSGGAGELFF. CDR3 bases: TGTGCCATCCTTAGCGGGGGGGCCGGGGAGCTGTTTTTT.